The 11 T cell receptor beta chains in this list originate from one sample, sequenced in a study of human T cells and chemical hapten exposure. Total RNA extraction was carried out from unfractionated whole blood. What the library attached to individual cDNA molecules were unique molecular identifiers. TCRdb recomputed calls from the reads with MiXCR, one row per CDR3 protein. The data show about 3,100 distinct CDR3 sequences, nearly 50% seen once. The sequencing input was whole blood. The receptors stem from a human donor who had alopecia or was a healthy volunteer (not recorded which). Some clones in this sample may be carry-over from other donors' samples. This table probably holds off-target reads from a library built for another chain.

The J gene is TRBJ2-7, the V gene TRBV6-6; TRBD1 might be the D (5 bases). CDR3 length: 16 residues. CDR1 is MNHNY, CDR2 SVGAGI, per germline (reference sequence). Trimming left V 0 bases short and J 4 bases short, with 16 bases between. In DNA form, the CDR3 reads TGTGCCAGCAGTTACTCGAGTCCAGGGATGGCGTACGAGCAGTACTTC. This sequence encodes CASSYSSPGMAYEQYF.

The J gene is TRBJ1-1, the V gene TRBV7-6; D gene uncertain. Per the germline V gene, CDR1 is SGHVS and CDR2 is FNYEAQ. CDR3 length: 14 residues. Trimming cost V 3 bases and J 1 base, with 9 bases left between them. The CDR3, as DNA: TGTGCCAGCAGCTTCAACAGTGAGAACACTGAAGCTTTCTTT. Translating gives CASSFNSENTEAFF.

This clonotype turned up a few times. CDR3 bases: TGTGCCAGCTCCCGACAGGTAGCCGAGCAGTACTTC. Residues: CASSRQVAEQYF. J is TRBJ2-7 and V is TRBV6-6, with D possibly matching TRBD1 (6 bases). This CDR3 has 12 amino acids. V lost 8 bases and J lost 6, with 14 bases in between. Germline CDR1 MNHNY, CDR2 SVGAGI (reference sequence).

The chain carries TRBV7-9 and TRBJ2-3; 11 positions agree with TRBD1. The V gene's germline CDR1 is SEHNR and CDR2 FQNEAQ (reference sequence). The CDR3 has 16 amino acids. V was clipped by 2 bases and J by 8 bases; unmatched bases: 9. Written as DNA, the CDR3 is TGTGCCAGCAGCTTACCACTGGGGACAGGGGGAGCTACGCAGTATTTT. Translation gives CASSLPLGTGGATQYF.

This chain links TRBV2 with TRBJ2-5; 14 bases align to TRBD2. The CDR3 has 15 amino acids. Trimming at V came to 6 bases and at J to 2 bases, leaving 2 bases not matched to a gene. Germline CDR1 is SNHLY and CDR2 is FYNNEI. The CDR3 sequence is CASSRTSGGQETQYF. Written as DNA, the CDR3 is TGTGCCAGCAGCCGGACTAGCGGGGGGCAAGAGACCCAGTACTTC.

This clonotype was seen more than once but under ten times. The rearrangement links TRBV3-1 to TRBJ1-4, with D unclear. The germline V gene has CDR1 LGHDT and CDR2 YNNKEL (reference sequence). The CDR3 is 12 residues long. V was clipped by 1 base and J by 7 bases, with 4 bases between them. The CDR3 protein is CASSQVAEKLFF. The CDR3, as DNA: TGTGCCAGCAGCCAAGTGGCTGAAAAACTGTTTTTT.

J is TRBJ2-3 and V is TRBV6-5; D remains unclear. This CDR3 region has 14 residues. The germline gives CDR1 MNHEY, CDR2 SVGAGI. V was clipped by 3 bases and J by 4 bases, with 11 bases between them. The CDR3 loop reads CASSYPQSPDTQYF. CDR3 nucleotides: TGTGCCAGCAGTTATCCACAGAGCCCAGATACGCAGTATTTT.

The sample holds one count of this clonotype. The rearrangement joins TRBV28 to TRBJ2-7, with 9 bases fitting TRBD1. The CDR3 spans 16 residues. Germline assignment: CDR1 MDHEN and CDR2 SYDVKM. Trimming at V came to 5 bases and at J to 3 bases, leaving 11 bases not matched to a gene. CDR3 sequence reads: CASSTRTGATVYEQYF. The CDR3 coding sequence is TGTGCCAGCAGTACCAGGACAGGGGCGACCGTCTACGAGCAGTACTTC. Drawing the rest from reference TRBV28 and TRBJ2-7, the complete variable domain is DVKVTQSSRYLVKRTGEKVFLECVQDMDHENMFWYRQDPGLGLRLIYFSYDVKMKEKGDIPEGYSVSREKKERFSLILESASTNQTSMYLCASSTRTGATVYEQYFGPGTRLTVT.

This clonotype showed up just a few times. V gene TRBV6-6 combines with J gene TRBJ2-5, with 8 bases lining up with TRBD2. Germline V lookup: CDR1 MNHNY, CDR2 SVGAGI (reference sequence). Trimming at V came to 6 bases and at J to 1 base, leaving 10 bases not matched to a gene. This CDR3 spans 16 amino acids. Here the CDR3 DNA reads TGTGCCAGCAGCGCAGGCCTAGCGGGCTTCCAAGAGACCCAGTACTTC. This codes for CASSAGLAGFQETQYF.

The genes are TRBV20-1 and TRBJ2-2; TRBD1 matches at 7 bases. The junction had 5 bases not matched to a gene; V was cut back by 3 bases and J by 1 base. Germline assignment: CDR1 DFQATT and CDR2 SNEGSKA (reference sequence). The CDR3 loop spans 15 amino acids. CDR3 residues: CSARRTGENTGELFF. DNA of the CDR3: TGCAGTGCTAGGCGAACAGGGGAGAACACCGGGGAGCTGTTTTTT.

This rearrangement joins TRBV4-2 to TRBJ2-1, with D uncertain. V lost 0 bases and J lost 6, with 6 bases in between. Germline V CDR1 and CDR2: LGHNA, YNFKEQ. The CDR3 is 13 residues long. CDR3 DNA sequence: TGTGCCAGCAGCCAAGAGATTTTCAATGAGCAGTTCTTC. Translating it yields CASSQEIFNEQFF.